This TCR beta chain stems from a study of CD8 T cells in ankylosing spondylitis. Each CDR3 protein is one row after TCRdb ran MiXCR on the 5' RACE reads. The sample yields about 160,000 distinct CDR3 sequences, approximately 48% seen once. The CDR3 has 19 amino acids. With 2 bases clipped from V and 1 base from J, the junction kept 9 bases outside the gene matches. Germline V gives CDR1 SQVTM, CDR2 ANQGSEA. This clonotype was recorded a few times. Sequenced input: synovial fluid, either unsorted or a sorted T cell fraction (not recorded which). This TCR derives from a male donor with ankylosing spondylitis. The chain combines TRBV29-1 with TRBJ2-6, with TRBD2 matching 12 bases. In DNA, the CDR3 is TGCAGCGTTGAAACGCAGACTAGCGGGAGTTCGTCTGGGGCCAACGTCCTGACTTTC. It is translated as CSVETQTSGSSSGANVLTF.